The rows below give T cell receptor beta chains drawn from one sample of a study of blood T cell repertoires in COVID-19. TCRdb keeps only in-frame clones here, not all; method: immunoSEQ multiplex PCR. The sample consists of approximately 240,000 clones, roughly 86% of them appearing once. Sequences were obtained from peripheral blood. The receptors stem from a man aged 45-65 years with acute or convalescent COVID-19. Both conserved end residues are part of each CDR3. The D gene is left open where the match is weak.

CDR3 | J | D | V
CASSSPLGGAEAFF | TRBJ1-1 | - | TRBV5-5
CASSLRTSGYYEQFF | TRBJ2-1 | TRBD2 | TRBV11-3
CSVGRGEQYF | TRBJ2-7 | - | TRBV29-1
CASSDLGPPNSPLHF | TRBJ1-6 | - | TRBV2
CASSTGGRHYGYTF | TRBJ1-2 | TRBD1 | TRBV6-5
CSVGTDQETQYF | TRBJ2-5 | - | TRBV29-1
CASSLTSGSPQHF | TRBJ1-5 | - | TRBV6-5
CASSSPRRTGGTDEQYF | TRBJ2-7 | TRBD1 | TRBV28
CASSGQGQGPSTDTQYF | TRBJ2-3 | TRBD1 | TRBV19
CASSYSIRGIWGYTF | TRBJ1-2 | - | TRBV6-5
CASGQGMNTEAFF | TRBJ1-1 | TRBD1 | TRBV6-6
CASLKGQRAYEQYF | TRBJ2-7 | TRBD1 | TRBV2
CASSPGTQPQLNYGYTF | TRBJ1-2 | - | TRBV18
CASSLVAGGPGEQFF | TRBJ2-1 | TRBD2 | TRBV11-3
CASSLATVSNTGELFF | TRBJ2-2 | - | TRBV5-1
CATIQDGLRGYTF | TRBJ1-2 | - | TRBV12-3/TRBV12-4
CASSPGSQPNSYEQYF | TRBJ2-7 | - | TRBV27
CASSQVPFTGYTEAFF | TRBJ1-1 | - | TRBV4-1
CATSDLTSPYNEQFF | TRBJ2-1 | TRBD2 | TRBV24-1
CSVSGTANQPQHF | TRBJ1-5 | TRBD1 | TRBV29-1
CASSSGQGFYEQYF | TRBJ2-7 | TRBD1 | TRBV2
CASSLEGYEQYF | TRBJ2-7 | - | TRBV12-3/TRBV12-4
CASRIGSGGTNEKLFF | TRBJ1-4 | TRBD1 | TRBV7-9
CASQGYSNQPQHF | TRBJ1-5 | - | TRBV6-5
CASSALQETQYF | TRBJ2-5 | - | TRBV2
CASSPRTGSLYEQYF | TRBJ2-7 | TRBD1 | TRBV7-3
CASRSTDGELFF | TRBJ2-2 | - | TRBV6-5
CASSSGSGNTIYF | TRBJ1-3 | - | TRBV6-2/TRBV6-3
CASSQDSSGNRRNEQFF | TRBJ2-1 | TRBD2 | TRBV4-2
CAGDRGPYEQYF | TRBJ2-7 | TRBD1 | TRBV12-3/TRBV12-4
CASLRQGASGNTIYF | TRBJ1-3 | TRBD1 | TRBV19
CSVVTPGGQASYEQYF | TRBJ2-7 | - | TRBV29-1
CSVGGGRGETQYF | TRBJ2-5 | - | TRBV29-1
CASSVGAGGVADTQYF | TRBJ2-3 | - | TRBV9
CASSSGLTYEQYF | TRBJ2-7 | - | TRBV11-2
CASSLNRGPSYEQYF | TRBJ2-7 | TRBD1 | TRBV5-4
CASSARTSSYNEQFF | TRBJ2-1 | TRBD2 | TRBV5-5
CASSQGPGNSGNTIYF | TRBJ1-3 | - | TRBV18
CASSMGAQLNYGYTF | TRBJ1-2 | - | TRBV19
CASTTIRASGRETQYF | TRBJ2-5 | TRBD2 | TRBV25-1
CASSLDQGNTGELFF | TRBJ2-2 | - | TRBV5-1
CASSLDGDYGYTF | TRBJ1-2 | - | TRBV5-1
CASSFDGGSGNTIYF | TRBJ1-3 | - | TRBV5-4